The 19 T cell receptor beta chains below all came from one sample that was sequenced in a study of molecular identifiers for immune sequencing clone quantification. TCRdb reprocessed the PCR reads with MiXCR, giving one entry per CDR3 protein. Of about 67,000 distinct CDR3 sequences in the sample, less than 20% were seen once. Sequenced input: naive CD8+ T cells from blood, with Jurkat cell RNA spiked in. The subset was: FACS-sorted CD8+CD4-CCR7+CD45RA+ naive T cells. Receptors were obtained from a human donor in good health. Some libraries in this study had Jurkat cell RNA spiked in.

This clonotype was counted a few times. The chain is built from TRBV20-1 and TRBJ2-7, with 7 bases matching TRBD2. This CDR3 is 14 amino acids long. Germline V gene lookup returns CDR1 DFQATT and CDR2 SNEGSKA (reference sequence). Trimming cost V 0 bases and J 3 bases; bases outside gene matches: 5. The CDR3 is CSARDGGGSYEQYF. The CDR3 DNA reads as TGCAGTGCTAGAGATGGAGGCGGGAGCTACGAGCAGTACTTC.

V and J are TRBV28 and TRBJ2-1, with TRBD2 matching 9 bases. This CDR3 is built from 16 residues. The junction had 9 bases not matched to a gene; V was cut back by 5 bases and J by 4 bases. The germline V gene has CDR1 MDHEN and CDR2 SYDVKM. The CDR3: CASSGRGLARYNEQFF. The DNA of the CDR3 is TGTGCCAGCAGTGGTCGAGGACTAGCGAGATACAATGAGCAGTTCTTC.

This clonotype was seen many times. CDR3 amino acids: CASSEGHSYEQYF. The CDR3 DNA sequence: TGTGCCAGCAGCGAAGGGCACTCATACGAGCAGTACTTC. J is TRBJ2-7 and V is TRBV4-2, with unresolved D. The CDR3 is 13 amino acids. V gave up 5 bases and J gave up 4 bases, with 12 bases separating them. Germline CDR1 is LGHNA and CDR2 is YNFKEQ.

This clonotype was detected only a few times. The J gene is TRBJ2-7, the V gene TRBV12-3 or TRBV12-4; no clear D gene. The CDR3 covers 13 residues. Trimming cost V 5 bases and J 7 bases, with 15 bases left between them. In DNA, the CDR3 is TGTGCCAGCAGTAACTTACAATTAGGGGAGCAGTACTTC. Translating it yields CASSNLQLGEQYF.

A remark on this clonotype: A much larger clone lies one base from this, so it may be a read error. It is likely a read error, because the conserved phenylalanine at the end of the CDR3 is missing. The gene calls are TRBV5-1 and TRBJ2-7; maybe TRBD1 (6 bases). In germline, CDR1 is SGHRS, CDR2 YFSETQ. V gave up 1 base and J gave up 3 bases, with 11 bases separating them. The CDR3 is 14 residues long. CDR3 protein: CASSLRDINYEQYL. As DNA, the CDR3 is TGCGCCAGCAGCTTGCGGGACATCAACTACGAGCAGTACCTC.

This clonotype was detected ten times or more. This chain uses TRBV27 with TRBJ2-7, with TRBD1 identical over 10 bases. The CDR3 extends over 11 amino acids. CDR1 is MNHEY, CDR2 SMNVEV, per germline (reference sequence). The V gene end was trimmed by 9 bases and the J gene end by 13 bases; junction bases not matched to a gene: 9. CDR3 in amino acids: CARRDRGSFYF. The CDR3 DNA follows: TGTGCCAGGAGGGACAGGGGATCGTTTTACTTC.

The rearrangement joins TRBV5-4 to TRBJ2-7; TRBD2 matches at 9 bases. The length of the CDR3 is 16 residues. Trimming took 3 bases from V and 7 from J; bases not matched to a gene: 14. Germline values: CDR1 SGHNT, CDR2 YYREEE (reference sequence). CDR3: CASSSLGTSINEEQYF. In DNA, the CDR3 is TGTGCCAGCAGCTCCCTCGGGACTAGCATCAATGAGGAGCAGTACTTC.

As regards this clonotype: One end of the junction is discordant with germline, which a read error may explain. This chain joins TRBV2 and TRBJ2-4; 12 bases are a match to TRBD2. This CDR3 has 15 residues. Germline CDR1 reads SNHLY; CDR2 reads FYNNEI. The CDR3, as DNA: TGTACCAGCTGTGAATGGACTAGCGGGAAAGACATTCAGTACTTC. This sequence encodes CTSCEWTSGKDIQYF.

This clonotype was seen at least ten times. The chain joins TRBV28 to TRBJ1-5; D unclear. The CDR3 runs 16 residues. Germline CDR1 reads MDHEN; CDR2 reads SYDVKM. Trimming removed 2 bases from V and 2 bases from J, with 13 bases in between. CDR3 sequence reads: CASSLAAGRGNQPQHF. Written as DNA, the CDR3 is TGTGCCAGCAGTTTAGCGGCGGGGAGAGGCAATCAGCCCCAGCATTTT.

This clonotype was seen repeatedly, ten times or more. The CDR3: CASSHTTSNTEAFF. Written as DNA, the CDR3 is TGTGCCAGCAGTCACACGACCAGTAACACTGAAGCTTTCTTT. The V and J genes are TRBV12-3 or TRBV12-4 and TRBJ1-1; no firm D call. Trimming shortened V by 5 bases and J by 2 bases, and 12 bases separated the two germline ends. This CDR3 is built from 14 residues.

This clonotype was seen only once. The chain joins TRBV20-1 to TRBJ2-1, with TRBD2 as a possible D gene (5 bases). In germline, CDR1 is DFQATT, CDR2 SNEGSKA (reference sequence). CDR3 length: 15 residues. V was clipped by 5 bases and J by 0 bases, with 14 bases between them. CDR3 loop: CSAEILGSSYNEQFF. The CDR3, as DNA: TGCAGTGCTGAGATCCTAGGGAGCTCCTACAATGAGCAGTTCTTC.

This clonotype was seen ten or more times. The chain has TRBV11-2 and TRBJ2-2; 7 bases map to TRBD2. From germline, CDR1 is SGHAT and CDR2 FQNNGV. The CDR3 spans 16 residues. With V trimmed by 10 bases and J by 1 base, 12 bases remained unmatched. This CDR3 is CATLEPSGMNTGELFF. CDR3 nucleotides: TGTGCCACGTTAGAACCCAGCGGGATGAACACCGGGGAGCTGTTTTTT.

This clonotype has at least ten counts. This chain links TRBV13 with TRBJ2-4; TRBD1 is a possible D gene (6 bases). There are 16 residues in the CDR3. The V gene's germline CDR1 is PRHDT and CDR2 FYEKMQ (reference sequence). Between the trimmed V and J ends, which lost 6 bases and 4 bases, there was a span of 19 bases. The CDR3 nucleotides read TGTGCCAGCAGTTCCACACAGGGCCGGCTGAAAAACATTCAGTACTTC. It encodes CASSSTQGRLKNIQYF.

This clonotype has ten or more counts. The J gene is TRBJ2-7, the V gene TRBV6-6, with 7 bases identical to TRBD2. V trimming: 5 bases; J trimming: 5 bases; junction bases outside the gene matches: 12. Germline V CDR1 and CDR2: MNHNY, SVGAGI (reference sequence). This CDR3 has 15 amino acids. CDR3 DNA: TGTGCCAGCAGTACACTAGCGCCGGGGACCCACGAGCAGTACTTC. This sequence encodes CASSTLAPGTHEQYF.

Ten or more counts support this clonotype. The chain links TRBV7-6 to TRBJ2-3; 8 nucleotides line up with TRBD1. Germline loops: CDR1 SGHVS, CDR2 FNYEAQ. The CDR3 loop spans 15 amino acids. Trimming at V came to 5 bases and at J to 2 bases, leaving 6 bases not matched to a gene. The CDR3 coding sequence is TGTGCCAGCAGCGACCAGGGGGCAATCACAGATACGCAGTATTTT. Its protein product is CASSDQGAITDTQYF.

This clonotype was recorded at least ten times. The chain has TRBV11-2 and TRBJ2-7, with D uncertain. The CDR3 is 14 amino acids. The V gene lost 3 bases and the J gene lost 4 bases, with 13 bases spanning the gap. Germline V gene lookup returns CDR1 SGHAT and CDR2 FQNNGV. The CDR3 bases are TGTGCCAGCAGCTTGGGTTTATCGGGTTACGAGCAGTACTTC. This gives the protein CASSLGLSGYEQYF.

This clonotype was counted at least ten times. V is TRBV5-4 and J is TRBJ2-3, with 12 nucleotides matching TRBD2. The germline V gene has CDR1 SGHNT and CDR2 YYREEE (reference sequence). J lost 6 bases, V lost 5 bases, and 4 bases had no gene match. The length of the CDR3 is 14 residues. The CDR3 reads CASRGTSGPDTQYF. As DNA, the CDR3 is TGTGCCAGCAGGGGGACTAGCGGGCCGGATACGCAGTATTTT. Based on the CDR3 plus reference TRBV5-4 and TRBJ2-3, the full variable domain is ETGVTQSPTHLIKTRGQQVTLRCSSQSGHNTVSWYQQALGQGPQFIFQYYREEENGRGNFPPRFSGLQFPNYSSELNVNALELDDSALYLCASRGTSGPDTQYFGPGTRLTVL.

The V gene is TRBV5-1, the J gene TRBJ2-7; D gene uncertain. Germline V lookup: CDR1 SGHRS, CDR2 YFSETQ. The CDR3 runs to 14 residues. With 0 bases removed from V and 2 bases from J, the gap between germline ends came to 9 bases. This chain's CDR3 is CASSLEGYTYEQYF. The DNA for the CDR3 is TGCGCCAGCAGCTTGGAGGGCTACACCTACGAGCAGTACTTC.

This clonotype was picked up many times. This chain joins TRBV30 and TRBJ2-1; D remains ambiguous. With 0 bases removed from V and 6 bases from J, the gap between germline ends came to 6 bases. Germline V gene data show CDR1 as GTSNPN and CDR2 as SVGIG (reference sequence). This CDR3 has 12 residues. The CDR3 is CAWSVLGNEQFF. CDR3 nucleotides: TGTGCCTGGAGTGTACTCGGCAATGAGCAGTTCTTC.